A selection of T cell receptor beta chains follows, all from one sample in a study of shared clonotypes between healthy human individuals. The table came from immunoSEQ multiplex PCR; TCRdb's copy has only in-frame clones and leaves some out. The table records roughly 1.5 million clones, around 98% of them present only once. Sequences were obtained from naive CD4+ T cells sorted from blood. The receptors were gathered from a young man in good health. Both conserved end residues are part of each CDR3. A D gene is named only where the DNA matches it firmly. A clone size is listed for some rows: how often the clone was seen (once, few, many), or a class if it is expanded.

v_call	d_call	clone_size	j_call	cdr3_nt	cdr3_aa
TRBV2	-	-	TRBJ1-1	TGTGCCAGCAGATCGGACAGAACTATGAACACTGAAGCTTTCTTT	CASRSDRTMNTEAFF
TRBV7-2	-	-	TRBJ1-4	TGTGCCAGCAGCTCGCCCTCGTACTCAGGAAAACTGTTTTTT	CASSSPSYSGKLFF
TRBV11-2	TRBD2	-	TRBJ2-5	TGTGCCAGCAGCTTAGTTCCAGCGGGAGGGAAAGAGACCCAGTACTTC	CASSLVPAGGKETQYF
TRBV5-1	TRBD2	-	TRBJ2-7	TGCGCCAGCAGCCTGACTAGCGGAAGCTCCTACGAGCAGTACTTC	CASSLTSGSSYEQYF
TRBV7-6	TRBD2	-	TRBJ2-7	TGTGCCAGCAGCACACGGGGGGACTACGAGCAGTACTTC	CASSTRGDYEQYF
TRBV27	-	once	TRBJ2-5	TGTGCCAGCAGTTCTTCCGAGGGGGAGACCCAGTACTTC	CASSSSEGETQYF
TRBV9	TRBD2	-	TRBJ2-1	TGTGCCAGCAGCGTACTAGCGGGAGGCAACAATGAGCAGTTCTTC	CASSVLAGGNNEQFF
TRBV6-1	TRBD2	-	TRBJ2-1	TGTGCCAGCAGCGCTTTTCCCGGGGGGACCAATCGGCAGTTCTTC	CASSAFPGGTNRQFF
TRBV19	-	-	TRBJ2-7	TGTGCCAGTAGTCATTTAGCAGGAGCCCACCGCGAGCAGTACTTC	CASSHLAGAHREQYF
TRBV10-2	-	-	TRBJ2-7	TGCGCCAGCAGTGAGTCGAATTTTGCCGGGGGCTACGAGCAGTACTTC	CASSESNFAGGYEQYF
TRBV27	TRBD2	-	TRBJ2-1	TGTGCCAGCAGTCCGTCTTTGGGACTAGATTATTCGTATGAGCAGTTCTTC	CASSPSLGLDYSYEQFF
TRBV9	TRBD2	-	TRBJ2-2	TGTGCCAGCAGCGTAGATTCTAGCGGGAACACCGGGGAGCTGTTTTTT	CASSVDSSGNTGELFF
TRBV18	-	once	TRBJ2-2	TGTGCCAGCTCACCATCTCTCCCGGCGGGCGGGGAGCTGTTTTTT	CASSPSLPAGGELFF
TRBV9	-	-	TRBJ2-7	TGTGCCAGCAGCGTAGAACTCCACGCCTACGAGCAGTACTTC	CASSVELHAYEQYF